Included here is one TCR beta chain sequence, with context. What it binds is unknown. The sample comes from a study of graft-versus-host responses after intestinal transplantation. Sequencing was performed with immunoSEQ multiplex PCR; in TCRdb, only in-frame clones are kept and a portion is missing. The data contain 90,000 to 120,000 clones, more than 85% of them seen just once; the ten biggest clones take up roughly 1%. The input for sequencing was unstimulated CD4+ T cells sorted from spleen or lymph node cells, taken before intestinal transplant. The TCR originated in a human donor who received an intestinal transplant.

The DNA for the CDR3 is TGCGCCAGCAGCGAGGACGGTTTCGATACGCAGTATTTT. It is translated as CASSEDGFDTQYF. This sequence joins TRBV5-1 and TRBJ2-3; D gene ambiguous. Germline values: CDR1 SGHRS, CDR2 YFSETQ. This CDR3 has 13 amino acids. V lost 4 bases to trimming and J lost 6 bases, with 12 bases between them.